This TCR beta chain is from a study of blood T cells in healthy people across ages. General study points: It was not possible, with unsorted PBMCs, to conclusively compare naive and antigen-experienced cells.

Germline loops: CDR1 SGHTA, CDR2 FQGNSA. This CDR3 spans 14 amino acids. The V gene lost 5 bases and the J gene lost 0 bases, with 5 bases spanning the gap. About this clonotype: The antigen remains unidentified.

Combining a sample-barcoded 5' primer with a J-beta primer mix, a second PCR ran for roughly 7 to 11 cycles. TCRdb redid the calling of the 5' RACE reads with MiXCR, one entry per CDR3 protein. The profile shows 1.8 million or so distinct CDR3 sequences, about 39% of them singletons. Each sample gave at least 7 million isolated PBMCs. With each sample, at least 5 micrograms of total RNA were extracted. The genes are TRBV7-2 and TRBJ1-6; D remains ambiguous. Sequencing was performed on blood. This clonotype originated in a human donor in good health. The CDR3 nucleotides read TGTGCCAGCAGCGGAAGCTCCTATAATTCACCCCTCCACTTT. This codes for CASSGSSYNSPLHF.